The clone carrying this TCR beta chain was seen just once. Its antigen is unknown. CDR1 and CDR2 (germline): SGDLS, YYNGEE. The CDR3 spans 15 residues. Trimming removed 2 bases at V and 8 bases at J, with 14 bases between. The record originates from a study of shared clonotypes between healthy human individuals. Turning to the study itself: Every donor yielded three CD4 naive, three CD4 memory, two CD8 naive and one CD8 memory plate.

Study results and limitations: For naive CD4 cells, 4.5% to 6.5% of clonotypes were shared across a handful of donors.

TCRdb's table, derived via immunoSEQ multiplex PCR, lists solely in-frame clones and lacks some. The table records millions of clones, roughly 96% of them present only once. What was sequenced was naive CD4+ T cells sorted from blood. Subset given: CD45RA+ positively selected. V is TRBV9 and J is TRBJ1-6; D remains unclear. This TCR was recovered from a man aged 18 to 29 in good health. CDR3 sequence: CASSVDPLQYSPLHF. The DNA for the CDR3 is TGTGCCAGCAGCGTTGACCCGTTGCAATATTCACCCCTCCACTTT.